This T cell receptor beta chain was found in a study of control samples from healthy donors and cancer patients. Repertoires were generated with immunoSEQ multiplex PCR, while TCRdb's copy carries only in-frame clones and drops some. The sample has around 200,000 clones, roughly 91% seen once. With 4 bases removed from V and 1 base from J, the gap between germline ends came to 12 bases. This CDR3 contains 14 residues. Germline CDR1 reads SGHNT; CDR2 reads YYREEE (reference sequence). This rearrangement joins TRBV5-4 to TRBJ2-7; tentative D call: TRBD2 (7 bases). The clonotype was recovered from a man between 18 and 29 years old in good health. Sequences were obtained from blood. CDR3 sequence reads: CASSRGAVSYEQYF. The CDR3 bases are TGTGCCAGCAGCCGGGGGGCCGTTTCCTACGAGCAGTACTTC. Full variable domain (remainder filled in from reference TRBV5-4 and TRBJ2-7): ETGVTQSPTHLIKTRGQQVTLRCSSQSGHNTVSWYQQALGQGPQFIFQYYREEENGRGNFPPRFSGLQFPNYSSELNVNALELDDSALYLCASSRGAVSYEQYFGPGTRLTVT.